The TCR beta chain under discussion was sequenced for a study of T cells after yellow fever vaccination (dated by TCRdb to the late 2010s). About the study as a whole: The SMART-Seq v4 Ultra Low Input RNA kit was used to prepare libraries from fractions with low cell numbers. To follow T-cell clones before and after primary and booster YFV17D yellow fever vaccination, bulk TCR alpha and beta repertoires were sequenced over time. Blood was drawn at multiple timepoints before and after primary and secondary immunization, with bulk PBMC replicates and cell subsets isolated. Two healthy male donors made up the cohort, one aged 18 to 30 years and the other aged 30 to 40 years. General conclusions and limits of the study: A small share of clonotypes occurred in both CD4 and CD8 compartments, likely arising from convergent recombination. Compared with the primary T-cell response, the secondary T-cell response was weaker but faster, peaking on day 5 rather than day 15. Computational filtering was needed because FACS-sorted repertoires could contain abundant contaminating clonotypes from the bulk population. Most clones expanded after primary vaccination were re-detected after the booster (around 96% of CD4 and about nine tenths of CD8), suggesting broad memory maintenance. The study included only a couple of donors, which limits how far the findings can be generalized.

Sequenced on an Illumina NovaSeq 6000. TCR cDNA was synthesized by 5'RACE template switching, which introduced a universal primer site and unique molecular identifiers. Priming for cDNA synthesis came from both the TCR alpha and TCR beta constant segments. Libraries were amplified in two PCR steps, with sample barcodes and sequencing adapters added in the second step. Sequencing of the libraries was done on either Illumina HiSeq 2500 (2x100 bp) or NovaSeq (2x150 bp). The published analysis was carried out like this. Reads were demultiplexed and collapsed into UMI consensus sequences with MIGEC, and V(D)J alignment was performed with MiXCR. Vaccine-responding clonotypes were identified with edgeR using replicate PBMC samples, with FDR below 0.01 and a log2 fold change above 5 up to day 15 being required. Each bulk clonotype was labeled CD4 or CD8 based on which sequenced repertoire, CD4 or CD8, contained the clonotype at higher abundance. Using fastp at Q25 and MiXCR, TCRdb reprocessed the public reads and kept productive beta chains. Identical CDR3 proteins give one entry, which carries the most common genes and DNA. TCRdb, not the authors, supplied the V and J calls. Counted in this sample were about 300,000 distinct CDR3 sequences; 8.5% to 10% of them appeared once. The ten top clones hold 3% to 3.5% of the sample.

This clonotype was detected many times. Its target antigen remains unknown. One base away there is no much larger clone; base qualities are not given. The sample's treatment or condition label, decoded: live attenuated yellow fever vaccine strain. PBMCs were isolated from peripheral blood using a standard Ficoll-Paque protocol. Dynabeads CD4 and CD8 positive selection kits were used to isolate CD4 and CD8 T-cell fractions. TriZol was used to extract RNA from bulk PBMCs, CD4 and CD8 fractions, and dextramer-positive and dextramer-negative fractions. Cut back by 3 bases and 3 bases, the V and J ends lie 12 bases apart. The CDR3 runs 14 residues from the cysteine to the phenylalanine. Of the read, only the CDR3 DNA is kept; its 42 bases are in frame from base 1. CDR1 is given as SGDLS and CDR2 as YYNGEE, both from the germline V gene.

The chain uses TRBV9 and TRBJ1-1; no D gene can be assigned with confidence. The specimen comprised CD4+ T cells sorted from PBMCs, sampled 5 days after the yellow fever booster vaccination. This receptor was identified in a man between 18 and 29 years old who received the YFV17D yellow fever vaccine. In nucleotides, the sequence is TGTGCCAGCAGCGCCAGTCGGGCGGACACTGAAGCTTTCTTT. This codes for CASSASRADTEAFF.